A single sample is the source of the 21 T cell receptor beta chains below, sequenced in a study of CD8 T cells in ankylosing spondylitis (dated by TCRdb to about 2017). Library prep was done by 5' RACE. The data were produced on an Illumina HiSeq 2500. Using fastp trimming at Q25 and MiXCR clonotype assembly, TCRdb reanalyzed the public sequencing data and kept in-frame beta chains. CDR3 protein sequences are deduplicated, and each keeps its most common genes and DNA. Within this sample are around 210,000 distinct CDR3 sequences, with 8% to 10% of them counted one time only. Jointly, the top ten make up 4.8% of the sample. Sequenced: blood, either unsorted or a sorted T cell fraction (not recorded which). These receptors all stem from a female donor with ankylosing spondylitis or in good health (not recorded which).

Many counts were recorded for this clonotype. The rearrangement joins TRBV28 to TRBJ2-7; the D gene is possibly TRBD1 (6 bases). Germline V CDR1 and CDR2: MDHEN, SYDVKM. Trimming cost V 6 bases and J 2 bases, with 8 bases left between them. The CDR3 extends over 12 amino acids. The CDR3 region is CASSGQPYEQYF. As DNA, the CDR3 is TGTGCCAGCAGCGGACAGCCCTACGAGCAGTACTTC.

The chain couples TRBV7-9 to TRBJ1-2; D remains ambiguous. The CDR3 loop spans 13 amino acids. Germline-derived CDR1 and CDR2 are SEHNR and FQNEAQ (reference sequence). V dropped 1 base and J dropped 8 bases, with 11 bases sitting between them. In DNA form, the CDR3 reads TGTGCCAGCAGCTTAGTGGAGGTTGGGGGCTACACCTTC. This translates into CASSLVEVGGYTF.

The table lists this clonotype with many counts. The chain recombines TRBV5-1 with TRBJ2-5; 7 positions match TRBD1. Germline V CDR1 and CDR2: SGHRS, YFSETQ. V gave up 2 bases and J gave up 3 bases; unmatched junction bases: 1. CDR3 length equals 13 residues. The CDR3: CASSLGGEETQYF. The CDR3 DNA reads as TGCGCCAGCAGCTTAGGGGGCGAAGAGACCCAGTACTTC.

This clonotype has ten or more counts. The J gene is TRBJ2-7, the V gene TRBV5-6; maybe TRBD1 (6 bases). Trimming removed 3 bases from V and 2 bases from J, with 9 bases in between. The V gene's germline CDR1 is SGHDT and CDR2 YYEEEE. The CDR3 covers 13 residues. The CDR3 coding sequence is TGTGCCAGCAGCTGGACAGCGACCTACGAGCAGTACTTC. This sequence encodes CASSWTATYEQYF.

In this sample, this clonotype turned up a few times. V is TRBV5-4 and J is TRBJ2-7, with 7 bases that match TRBD1. From germline, CDR1 is SGHNT and CDR2 YYREEE (reference sequence). The CDR3 loop spans 12 amino acids. With V trimmed by 4 bases and J by 6 bases, 4 bases remained unmatched. CDR3: CASSRRTGEQYF. The CDR3 region has the DNA TGTGCCAGCAGCCGGAGGACAGGCGAGCAGTACTTC.

In its sample, this clonotype was seen many times. The chain combines TRBV28 with TRBJ2-7, with a possible D match to TRBD1 (6 bases). The length of the CDR3 is 12 residues. The germline V gene has CDR1 MDHEN and CDR2 SYDVKM. V dropped 4 bases and J dropped 2 bases, with 6 bases sitting between them. The CDR3 region is CASSYRAYEQYF. The CDR3, as DNA: TGTGCCAGCAGTTACAGGGCCTACGAGCAGTACTTC. Supplemented by reference TRBV28 and TRBJ2-7, the full variable domain reads DVKVTQSSRYLVKRTGEKVFLECVQDMDHENMFWYRQDPGLGLRLIYFSYDVKMKEKGDIPEGYSVSREKKERFSLILESASTNQTSMYLCASSYRAYEQYFGPGTRLTVT.

This clonotype was counted many times. The rearrangement links TRBV12-5 to TRBJ2-7, with 8 bases that match TRBD2. CDR1 LGHNT and CDR2 FRNRAP come from the germline V gene. Germline trimming cut 1 base from V and 0 bases from J; bases unmatched to any gene: 8. The CDR3 has 17 residues. CDR3 nucleotides: TGTGCTAGTGGTTTGGCGCTAGCGGGTGCCACCTCCTACGAGCAGTACTTC. This codes for CASGLALAGATSYEQYF.

In its sample, this clonotype was seen once. One base away lies a much larger clone, so this may be a sequencing read error. The V and J genes are TRBV6-2 or TRBV6-3 and TRBJ2-7; the D gene is possibly TRBD2 (5 bases). CDR3 length: 14 residues. Looked up from germline, CDR1 is MNHEY and CDR2 is SVGEGT. V was shortened by 7 bases and J by 6 bases, with 19 bases between the two germline ends. The CDR3 loop is CASTTGISFGEQYF. The CDR3 bases are TGTGCCAGCACCACCGGGATTAGCTTTGGCGAGCAGTACTTC.

This clonotype appeared many times. The J gene is TRBJ2-2, the V gene TRBV5-1; 11 bases align to TRBD1. Trimming removed 4 bases from V and 6 bases from J; junction bases left unmatched: 8. This CDR3 is 16 amino acids long. The germline gives CDR1 SGHRS, CDR2 YFSETQ. The CDR3 DNA reads TGCGCCAGCAGCGCCCGGGACAGGGGGTCCCCCGGGGAGCTGTTTTTT. Translating it yields CASSARDRGSPGELFF.

This clonotype was picked up a small number of times. The gene calls are TRBV9 and TRBJ2-5; 12 bases map to TRBD2. CDR3 length: 16 residues. CDR1 is SGDLS and CDR2 is YYNGEE in the germline V gene. The V and J ends lost 3 bases and 3 bases, in that order; junction bases with no gene match: 6. This CDR3 is CASSADGLAGKETQYF. The CDR3 bases are TGTGCCAGCAGCGCCGACGGACTAGCGGGAAAAGAGACCCAGTACTTC.

The sample holds many counts of this clonotype. The chain combines TRBV3-1 with TRBJ2-2; a possible D gene is TRBD1 (5 bases). Between the trimmed V and J ends, which lost 8 bases and 2 bases, there was a span of 6 bases. Germline V gene data show CDR1 as LGHDT and CDR2 as YNNKEL (reference sequence). The CDR3 contains 12 residues. The CDR3 region has the DNA TGTGCCAGCCAGGGTAACACCGGGGAGCTGTTTTTT. Its translation: CASQGNTGELFF. Combining the CDR3 with reference TRBV3-1 and TRBJ2-2 gives the whole variable domain DTAVSQTPKYLVTQMGNDKSIKCEQNLGHDTMYWYKQDSKKFLKIMFSYNNKELIINETVPNRFSPKSPDKAHLNLHINSLELGDSAVYFCASQGNTGELFFGEGSRLTVL.

The sample holds many counts of this clonotype. The chain links TRBV9 to TRBJ1-1; TRBD1 is a possible D gene (5 bases). Germline V CDR1 and CDR2: SGDLS, YYNGEE. There are 15 residues in the CDR3. Trimming shortened V by 1 base and J by 3 bases, and 13 bases separated the two germline ends. This CDR3 reads CASSVLTRADTEAFF. CDR3 nucleotides: TGTGCCAGCAGCGTATTGACCAGGGCGGACACTGAAGCTTTCTTT.

Comments on this clonotype: One end of the junction varies from germline; a read error may be responsible. The V gene is TRBV7-8, the J gene TRBJ2-5; a possible D gene is TRBD2 (6 bases). CDR1 is SGHVS, CDR2 FQNEAQ, per germline. This CDR3 is 15 amino acids long. The CDR3 nucleotides are TGTGTCAGCAGCGAGAGCGGGCAGATCCAAGAGACCCAGTACTTC. It codes for CVSSESGQIQETQYF.

This clonotype was recorded at least ten times. The chain employs TRBV28 and TRBJ2-5, with 11 bases lining up with TRBD2. V gave up 4 bases and J gave up 5 bases; unmatched junction bases: 6. CDR3 size: 15 residues. CDR1 MDHEN and CDR2 SYDVKM come from the germline V gene. CDR3 sequence: CASSSPSGRRETQYF. Written as DNA, the CDR3 is TGTGCCAGCAGTTCCCCTAGCGGGAGGAGGGAGACCCAGTACTTC. The variable domain in full, completed from reference TRBV28 and TRBJ2-5, reads DVKVTQSSRYLVKRTGEKVFLECVQDMDHENMFWYRQDPGLGLRLIYFSYDVKMKEKGDIPEGYSVSREKKERFSLILESASTNQTSMYLCASSSPSGRRETQYFGPGTRLLVL.

In its sample, this clonotype was seen many times. This chain uses TRBV12-3 or TRBV12-4 with TRBJ2-5, with 12 bases identical to TRBD2. CDR3 length: 15 residues. The V and J ends lost 4 bases and 4 bases, in that order; junction bases with no gene match: 4. The CDR3 region is CASSSTSGRGETQYF. The CDR3 nucleotides are TGTGCCAGCAGTTCGACTAGCGGGAGAGGAGAGACCCAGTACTTC.

This clonotype appeared many times. J is TRBJ2-7 and V is TRBV4-3; D gene ambiguous. The CDR3 length is 15 residues. Germline CDR1 and CDR2: LGHNA and YSLEER. The V end lost 4 bases, the J end lost 5 bases, and 18 bases lay between the germline ends. The CDR3 sequence: CASSRTPIPVDEQYF. DNA for the CDR3: TGCGCCAGCAGCCGGACCCCTATCCCCGTAGACGAGCAGTACTTC.

This clonotype was observed at least ten times. V gene TRBV4-3 combines with J gene TRBJ2-7, with a tentative D call TRBD1 (5 bases). This CDR3 has 15 residues. Germline V gives CDR1 LGHNA, CDR2 YSLEER. V was shortened by 1 base and J by 3 bases, with 13 bases between the two germline ends. Here the CDR3 DNA reads TGCGCCAGCAGCCAAGGACCTCAGGGTGGCTACGAGCAGTACTTC. It translates to CASSQGPQGGYEQYF.

Ten or more counts support this clonotype. The J gene is TRBJ2-3, the V gene TRBV9; possible D gene TRBD1, 5 bases. The CDR3 is 13 amino acids. Trimming left V 3 bases short and J 4 bases short, with 9 bases between. Germline values: CDR1 SGDLS, CDR2 YYNGEE. The CDR3 DNA reads as TGTGCCAGCAGCGCTCAGGGCGCAGATACGCAGTATTTT. This encodes CASSAQGADTQYF.

Only a few counts were recorded for this clonotype. V and J are TRBV6-2 or TRBV6-3 and TRBJ2-6, with D unclear. The V end lost 2 bases, the J end lost 2 bases, and 7 bases lay between the germline ends. Germline V lookup: CDR1 MNHEY, CDR2 SVGEGT. The CDR3 has 15 amino acids. CDR3: CASSYEGAGANVLTF. The DNA of the CDR3 is TGTGCCAGCAGTTACGAAGGTGCTGGGGCCAACGTCCTGACTTTC.

The sample holds many counts of this clonotype. This chain uses TRBV20-1 with TRBJ1-2, with D unresolved. The germline V gene encodes CDR1 DFQATT and CDR2 SNEGSKA (reference sequence). This CDR3 comprises 13 residues. The V gene lost 3 bases and the J gene lost 4 bases, with 12 bases spanning the gap. In DNA, the CDR3 is TGCAGTGCTAGTCCTAGGGCAATCTATGGCTACACCTTC. Protein product: CSASPRAIYGYTF.

This clonotype was seen repeatedly, ten times or more. The rearrangement links TRBV5-8 to TRBJ2-1; D is tentatively TRBD1 or TRBD2 (5 bases each). Germline assignment: CDR1 SGHTS and CDR2 YDEGEE. The CDR3 contains 17 residues. Trimming took 0 bases from V and 3 from J, leaving 16 bases between them. For the CDR3, the DNA is TGTGCCAGCAGCTTGGTCTTGGGGGATGGATACTACAATGAGCAGTTCTTC. It translates to CASSLVLGDGYYNEQFF.